These T cell receptor beta chains were read from a single sample in a study of CD8 T cells in Susac syndrome. TCRdb fed the immunoSEQ multiplex PCR reads into MiXCR, producing one record per CDR3 protein. The top ten hold around 0.12% of the sample, which has around 170,000 distinct CDR3 sequences, 90% to 97% seen once. Material: CD4+ T cells from PBMCs. The receptors here all came from a human donor with Susac syndrome. CDR3s leave out the opening cysteine and the closing phenylalanine or tryptophan.

J gene | V gene | CDR3 protein
TRBJ2-5 | TRBV15 | ATSPMVVETQY
TRBJ2-7 | TRBV30 | AWSASYEQY
TRBJ2-2 | TRBV6-2/TRBV6-3 | ASRPQGIPGELF
TRBJ1-2 | TRBV12-3/TRBV12-4 | ASSAFGYGYT
TRBJ2-3 | TRBV23-1 | ASSQSPSGMPDTQY
TRBJ2-3 | TRBV29-1 | SVGGAGFTDTQY
TRBJ1-1 | TRBV2 | ASSEARSGNTEAF
TRBJ1-1 | TRBV18 | AGTLGVNTEAF
TRBJ2-5 | TRBV10-2 | ASSPSGSDQY
TRBJ2-7 | TRBV7-2 | ASSRTPNEQY
TRBJ2-4 | TRBV4-1 | ASSLREGGVKNIQY
TRBJ2-5 | TRBV29-1 | SVEDGRGQTQY
TRBJ2-3 | TRBV20-1 | SAPVGGTSTDTQY
TRBJ2-2 | TRBV29-1 | SVGRDRGPQNGELF
TRBJ1-5 | TRBV20-1 | SARAPGGRNQPQH
TRBJ2-1 | TRBV9 | ASSVVPSGGSEQF
TRBJ2-6 | TRBV28 | ASTPGGPGANVLT
TRBJ2-7 | TRBV29-1 | SVGGAPSYEQY
TRBJ1-1 | TRBV30 | AWSRRGNTEAF
TRBJ1-5 | TRBV16 | ASSRSGSQPQH
TRBJ2-1 | TRBV25-1 | ASASGTGIYNEQF
TRBJ2-3 | TRBV5-1 | ASSSILHPTDTQY
TRBJ2-5 | TRBV5-4 | ASSPSRGVKTQY
TRBJ2-6 | TRBV5-1 | ASSLEQNSGANVLT
TRBJ2-5 | TRBV3-1 | ASSQETGGETQY
TRBJ1-2 | TRBV6-5 | ASLADGGYT
TRBJ2-5 | TRBV5-1 | ASSETGLRETQY
TRBJ2-4 | TRBV23-1 | ASSQPNLAKNIQY
TRBJ2-3 | TRBV3-1 | ASRNGDTQY
TRBJ1-1 | TRBV7-9 | ASRRLQGADTEAF
TRBJ2-5 | TRBV29-1 | SSSSSGGESASPRETQY
TRBJ2-2 | TRBV19 | ASSGTGRGTGELF
TRBJ2-1 | TRBV5-5 | ASSPTRGRGWNEQF
TRBJ2-3 | TRBV11-2 | ASSSPVYRGDTQY
TRBJ1-1 | TRBV4-3 | ASSLRTGWGTEAF
TRBJ1-2 | TRBV27 | ASSFAARGGYT
TRBJ2-7 | TRBV18 | ASSPLGNEQY
TRBJ2-1 | TRBV12-3/TRBV12-4 | ASRRTTSGVNEQF
TRBJ2-7 | TRBV29-1 | SVEGKSYEQY
TRBJ1-4 | TRBV20-1 | SARDYRDLNEKLF
TRBJ2-1 | TRBV29-1 | SVSGTHEQF
TRBJ2-1 | TRBV7-2 | ASSLSGGAAYNEQF
TRBJ2-7 | TRBV28 | ASSLHPYEQY
TRBJ2-1 | TRBV24-1 | ATSDLESAYNEQF
TRBJ2-7 | TRBV19 | ASSMRREGSYEQY
TRBJ2-3 | TRBV5-1 | ASKSRDRETDTQY
TRBJ2-5 | TRBV6-5 | ASSYSVLAGIETQY
TRBJ2-7 | TRBV5-1 | ASSPTAGGEQY
TRBJ1-5 | TRBV29-1 | SVVEKGNNQPQH
TRBJ2-1 | TRBV18 | ASSPPSGGDEQF
TRBJ2-4 | TRBV12-3/TRBV12-4 | ASSEYRGTKNIQY
TRBJ2-2 | TRBV4-3 | ASSQEPAVASGELF
TRBJ2-3 | TRBV7-9 | ASSPSWDTQY
TRBJ1-1 | TRBV7-2 | ASSSRGNTEAF
TRBJ1-1 | TRBV28 | ASSLIYTEAF
TRBJ2-7 | TRBV23-1 | ASSQSHRGGEQY
TRBJ2-7 | TRBV28 | ASRPRMVRLVQY
TRBJ1-1 | TRBV3-1 | ASSQQGGTEAF